This note documents a single TCR beta chain sequence. The CDR3 runs 13 residues. CDR1 is SGHTA, CDR2 FQGTGA, per germline. Trimming left V 5 bases short and J 6 bases short, with 14 bases between. The method was immunoSEQ multiplex PCR; TCRdb's version includes in-frame clones alone and lacks a portion of them. The sample lists 400,000 or so clones; 85% to 90% were seen once. This sample stems from a study of blood T cell repertoires in COVID-19. Across the whole study: Acute-phase and convalescent COVID-19 samples originated in the United States, Italy and Spain. T cells, B-cell-depleted T cells, or PBMCs provided the cDNA or gDNA that served as material.

Sequencing used PBMCs or T cells enriched from blood (not recorded which). V and J are TRBV7-3 and TRBJ2-7, with D unclear. This receptor was identified in a man younger than 45 who had recovered from COVID-19. DNA of the CDR3: TGTGCCAGCAGCCCCCGGTACGGCGGCGAGCAGTACTTC. Its protein product is CASSPRYGGEQYF.